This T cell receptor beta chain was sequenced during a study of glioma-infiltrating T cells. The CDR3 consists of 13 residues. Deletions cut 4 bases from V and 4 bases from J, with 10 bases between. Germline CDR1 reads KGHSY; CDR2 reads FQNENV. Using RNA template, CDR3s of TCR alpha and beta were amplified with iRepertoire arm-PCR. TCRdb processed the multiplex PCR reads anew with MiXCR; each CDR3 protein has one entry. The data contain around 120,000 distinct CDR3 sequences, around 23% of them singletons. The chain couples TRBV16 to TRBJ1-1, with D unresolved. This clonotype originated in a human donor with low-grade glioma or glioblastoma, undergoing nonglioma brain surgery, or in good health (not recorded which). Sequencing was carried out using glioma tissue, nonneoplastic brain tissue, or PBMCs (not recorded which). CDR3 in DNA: TGTGCCAGCAGCCTCACAGCGAGCACTGAAGCTTTCTTT. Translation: CASSLTASTEAFF.